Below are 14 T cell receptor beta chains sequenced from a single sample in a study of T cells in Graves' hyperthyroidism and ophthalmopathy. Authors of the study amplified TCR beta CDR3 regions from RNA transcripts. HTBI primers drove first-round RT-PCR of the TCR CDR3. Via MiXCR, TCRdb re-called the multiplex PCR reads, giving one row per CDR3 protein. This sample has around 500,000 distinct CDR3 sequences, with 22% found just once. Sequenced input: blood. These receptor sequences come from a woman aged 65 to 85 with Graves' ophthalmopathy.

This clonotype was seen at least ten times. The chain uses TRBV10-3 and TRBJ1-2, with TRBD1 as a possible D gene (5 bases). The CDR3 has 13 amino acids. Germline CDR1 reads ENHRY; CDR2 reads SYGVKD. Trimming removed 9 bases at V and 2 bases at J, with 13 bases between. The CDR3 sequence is CAIAGAGNYGYTF. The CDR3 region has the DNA TGTGCCATAGCTGGGGCAGGGAACTATGGCTACACCTTC.

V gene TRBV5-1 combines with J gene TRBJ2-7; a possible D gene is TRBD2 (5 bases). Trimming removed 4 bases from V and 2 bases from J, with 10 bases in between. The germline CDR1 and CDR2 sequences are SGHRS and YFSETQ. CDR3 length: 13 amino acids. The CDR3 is CASSHPGAYEQYF. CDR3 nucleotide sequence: TGCGCCAGCAGCCATCCCGGGGCCTACGAGCAGTACTTC. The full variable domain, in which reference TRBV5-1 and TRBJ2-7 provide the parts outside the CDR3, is KAGVTQTPRYLIKTRGQQVTLSCSPISGHRSVSWYQQTPGQGLQFLFEYFSETQRNKGNFPGRFSGRQFSNSRSEMNVSTLELGDSALYLCASSHPGAYEQYFGPGTRLTVT.

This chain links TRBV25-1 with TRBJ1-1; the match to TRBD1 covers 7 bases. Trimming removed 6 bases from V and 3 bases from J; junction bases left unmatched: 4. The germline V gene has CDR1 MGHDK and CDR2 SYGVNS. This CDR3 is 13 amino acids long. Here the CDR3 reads CASSHDRDTEAFF. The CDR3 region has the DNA TGTGCCAGCAGCCACGACAGGGACACTGAAGCTTTCTTT.

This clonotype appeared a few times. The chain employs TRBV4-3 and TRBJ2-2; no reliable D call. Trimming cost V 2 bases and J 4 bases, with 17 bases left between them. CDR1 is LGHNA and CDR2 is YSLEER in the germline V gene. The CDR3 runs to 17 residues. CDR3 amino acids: CASSQKGLSSGTGELFF. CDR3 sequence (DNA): TGCGCCAGCAGCCAAAAGGGTCTCAGCTCGGGCACCGGGGAGCTGTTTTTT.

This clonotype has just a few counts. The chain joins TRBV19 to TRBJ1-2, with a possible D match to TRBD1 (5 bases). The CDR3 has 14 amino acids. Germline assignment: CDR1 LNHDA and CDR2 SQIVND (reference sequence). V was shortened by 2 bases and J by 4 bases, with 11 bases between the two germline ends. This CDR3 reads CASSIFRTSYGYTF. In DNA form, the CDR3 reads TGTGCCAGTAGTATATTCAGGACAAGCTATGGCTACACCTTC. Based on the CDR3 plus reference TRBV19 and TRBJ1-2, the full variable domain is DGGITQSPKYLFRKEGQNVTLSCEQNLNHDAMYWYRQDPGQGLRLIYYSQIVNDFQKGDIAEGYSVSREKKESFPLTVTSAQKNPTAFYLCASSIFRTSYGYTFGSGTRLTVV.

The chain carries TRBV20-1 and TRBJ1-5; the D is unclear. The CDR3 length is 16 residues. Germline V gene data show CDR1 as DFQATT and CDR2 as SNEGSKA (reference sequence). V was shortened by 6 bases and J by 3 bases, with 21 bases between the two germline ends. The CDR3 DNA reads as TGCAGTGCCACCCCCACCCCGGGCCTTATCAATCAGCCCCAGCATTTT. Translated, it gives CSATPTPGLINQPQHF.

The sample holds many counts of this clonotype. The CDR3 spells CASSEIRQGEAFF. In DNA form, the CDR3 reads TGTGCCAGCAGTGAAATCCGGCAGGGCGAAGCTTTCTTT. The rearrangement joins TRBV2 to TRBJ1-1; perhaps TRBD1 as D (5 bases). The ends were cut back, 2 bases at V and 8 bases at J, with 12 bases in the middle. Germline CDR1 is SNHLY and CDR2 is FYNNEI. This CDR3 has 13 amino acids.

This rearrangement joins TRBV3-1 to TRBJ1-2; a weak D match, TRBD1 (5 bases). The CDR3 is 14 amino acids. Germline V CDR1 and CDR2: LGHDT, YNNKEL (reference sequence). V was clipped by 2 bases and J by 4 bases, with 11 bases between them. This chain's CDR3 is CASSQLAGSYGYTF. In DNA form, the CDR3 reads TGTGCCAGCAGCCAATTGGCAGGGTCCTATGGCTACACCTTC.

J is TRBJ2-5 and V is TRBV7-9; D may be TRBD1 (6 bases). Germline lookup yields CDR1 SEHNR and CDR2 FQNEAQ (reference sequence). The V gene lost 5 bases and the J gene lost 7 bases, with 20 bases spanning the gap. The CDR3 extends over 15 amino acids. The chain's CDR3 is CASSPTTGPQGTQYF. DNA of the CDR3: TGTGCCAGCAGCCCCACGACAGGACCACAGGGGACCCAGTACTTC.

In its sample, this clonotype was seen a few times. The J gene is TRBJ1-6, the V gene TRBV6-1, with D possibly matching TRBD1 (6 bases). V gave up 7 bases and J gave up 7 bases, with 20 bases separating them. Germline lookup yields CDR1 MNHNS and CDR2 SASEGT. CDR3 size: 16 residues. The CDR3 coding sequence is TGTGCCAGCACCTCTCACAGGGACTCACGGAATTCACCCCTCCACTTT. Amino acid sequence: CASTSHRDSRNSPLHF.

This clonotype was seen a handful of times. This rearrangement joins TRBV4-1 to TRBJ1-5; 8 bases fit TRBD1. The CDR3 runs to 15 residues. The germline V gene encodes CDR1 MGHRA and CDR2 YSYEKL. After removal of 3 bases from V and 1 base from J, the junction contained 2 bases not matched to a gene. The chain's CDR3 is CASSQRQGSNQPQHF. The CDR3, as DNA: TGCGCCAGCAGCCAGAGACAGGGGAGCAATCAGCCCCAGCATTTT.

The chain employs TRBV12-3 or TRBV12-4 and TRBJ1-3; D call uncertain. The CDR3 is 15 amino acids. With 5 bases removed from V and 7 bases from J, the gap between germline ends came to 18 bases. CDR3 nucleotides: TGTGCCAGCAGTCCTCTGGCCTCCCCTAAGAACACCATATATTTT. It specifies CASSPLASPKNTIYF.

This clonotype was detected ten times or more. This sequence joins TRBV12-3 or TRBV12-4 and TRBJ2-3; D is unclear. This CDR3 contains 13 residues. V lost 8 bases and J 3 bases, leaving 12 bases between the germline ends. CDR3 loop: CASCIVGTDTQYF. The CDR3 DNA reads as TGTGCCAGCTGTATAGTAGGGACAGATACGCAGTATTTT.

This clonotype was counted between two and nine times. The CDR3 bases are TGTGCCAGCAGTGAAGCTAGGGACAGGCCTTTTGCGAGCTCCTACAATGAGCAGTTCTTC. Protein product: CASSEARDRPFASSYNEQFF. The genes are TRBV2 and TRBJ2-1; the match to TRBD1 covers 8 bases. The germline V gene has CDR1 SNHLY and CDR2 FYNNEI. The CDR3 contains 20 residues. With 0 bases clipped from V and 0 bases from J, the junction kept 13 bases outside the gene matches.